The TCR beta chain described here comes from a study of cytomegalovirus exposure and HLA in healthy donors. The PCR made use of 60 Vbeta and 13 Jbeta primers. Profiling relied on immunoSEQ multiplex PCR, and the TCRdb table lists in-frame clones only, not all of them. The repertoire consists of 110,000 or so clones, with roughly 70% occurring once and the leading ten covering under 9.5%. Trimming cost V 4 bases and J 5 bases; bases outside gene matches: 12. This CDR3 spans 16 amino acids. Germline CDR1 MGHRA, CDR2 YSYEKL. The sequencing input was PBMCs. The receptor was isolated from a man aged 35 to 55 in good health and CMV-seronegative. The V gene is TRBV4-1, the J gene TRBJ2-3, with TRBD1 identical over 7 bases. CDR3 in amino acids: CASSRYSRPGGDTQYF. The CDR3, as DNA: TGCGCCAGCAGCCGATACTCCCGACCAGGGGGAGATACGCAGTATTTT.